The 28 T cell receptor beta chains given below trace back to one sample, sequenced in a study of shared clonotypes between healthy human individuals. Generated by immunoSEQ multiplex PCR, the TCRdb table keeps only in-frame clones and is missing some. The sample carries fewer than 500,000 clones, about 79% recorded once. The sample comprised PBMCs. These receptors all stem from a woman aged 40 to 49 in good health. Some clones in this sample may be carry-over from other donors' samples.

The chain employs TRBV27 and TRBJ1-1; D perhaps matches TRBD1 (5 bases). The CDR3 sequence is 16 residues long. Germline CDR1 is MNHEY and CDR2 is SMNVEV (reference sequence). V lost 1 base, J lost 1 base, and 13 bases lay in between. The CDR3 nucleotides are TGTGCCAGCAGTTTATTGGCTGCTGGGGCGAACACTGAAGCTTTCTTT. Protein sequence: CASSLLAAGANTEAFF.

The CDR3 spells CASSLVSGTSGTQEQFF. As DNA, the CDR3 is TGTGCCAGCAGCTTAGTGTCGGGGACTAGCGGAACTCAGGAGCAGTTCTTC. The rearrangement joins TRBV7-2 to TRBJ2-1; 11 positions match TRBD2. CDR3 length: 17 amino acids. CDR1 and CDR2 (germline): SGHTA, FQGNSA. V shed 1 base and J 10 bases; nucleotides not matched to a gene: 12.

In its sample, this clone was seen once. This rearrangement joins TRBV2 to TRBJ2-7; 8 positions agree with TRBD2. J lost 2 bases, V lost 5 bases, and 5 bases had no gene match. CDR1 is SNHLY and CDR2 is FYNNEI in the germline V gene. The CDR3 sequence is 14 residues long. CDR3 in DNA: TGTGCCAGCAGTCGGGAGGGGCAAGCCTACGAGCAGTACTTC. Its translation is CASSREGQAYEQYF.

This clone showed up just once. V gene TRBV5-1 combines with J gene TRBJ2-3, with a weak D call TRBD2 (5 bases). This CDR3 region has 14 residues. Trimming removed 0 bases at V and 8 bases at J, with 13 bases between. The germline CDR1 and CDR2 sequences are SGHRS and YFSETQ. CDR3 in amino acids: CASSLGDRDGTQYF. CDR3 sequence (DNA): TGCGCCAGCAGCTTGGGGGATCGGGATGGTACGCAGTATTTT.

The V and J genes are TRBV6-1 and TRBJ2-7; TRBD2 agrees at 7 bases. Germline assignment: CDR1 MNHNS and CDR2 SASEGT. Trimming at V came to 2 bases and at J to 7 bases, leaving 11 bases not matched to a gene. The CDR3 spans 15 residues. In DNA form, the CDR3 reads TGTGCCAGCAGTGAAAGAATGGCGGGAGAATGGGAGCAGTACTTC. Translated: CASSERMAGEWEQYF.

This clone appeared a single time. The J gene is TRBJ2-7, the V gene TRBV20-1; D ambiguous. Deletions cut 7 bases from V and 0 bases from J, with 4 bases between. The CDR3 spans 10 residues. In germline, CDR1 is DFQATT, CDR2 SNEGSKA (reference sequence). In DNA form, the CDR3 reads TGCAGTGTAGGCTCCTACGAGCAGTACTTC. This gives the protein CSVGSYEQYF.

The chain has TRBV2 and TRBJ2-1; 8 bases are a match to TRBD2. Germline trimming cut 1 base from V and 3 bases from J; bases unmatched to any gene: 5. The CDR3 contains 16 residues. Germline CDR1 and CDR2: SNHLY and FYNNEI. The CDR3 bases are TGTGCCAGCAGTGAAGGCGGAAGCGGGGGCTACAATGAGCAGTTCTTC. It encodes CASSEGGSGGYNEQFF.

The chain couples TRBV15 to TRBJ2-2; perhaps TRBD2 as D (5 bases). The CDR3 is made up of 13 amino acids. Germline V gene data show CDR1 as LNHNV and CDR2 as YYDKDF (reference sequence). Trimming took 5 bases from V and 3 from J, leaving 7 bases between them. CDR3 DNA: TGTGCCACCAGCGGGAGACACACCGGGGAGCTGTTTTTT. Residues: CATSGRHTGELFF.

V and J are TRBV2 and TRBJ2-7, with 9 bases lining up with TRBD2. The CDR3 length is 16 residues. The V gene end was trimmed by 6 bases and the J gene end by 3 bases; junction bases not matched to a gene: 12. CDR1 and CDR2 from the germline V gene are SNHLY and FYNNEI. The CDR3 nucleotides read TGTGCCAGCAGCTTGGAGACTAGCGGAGCGATCTACGAGCAGTACTTC. It specifies CASSLETSGAIYEQYF.

The chain links TRBV5-1 to TRBJ2-2; 8 bases are shared with TRBD2. This CDR3 is 15 amino acids long. Losses at the gene ends were 0 bases for V and 6 bases for J; bases not matched to a gene: 4. CDR1 and CDR2 from the germline V gene are SGHRS and YFSETQ. The CDR3 here is CASSLVAGRAGELFF. The CDR3 coding sequence is TGCGCCAGCAGCTTGGTAGCGGGAAGGGCCGGGGAGCTGTTTTTT.

This clone was picked up many times. The identical CDR3 is also encoded by other nucleotide sequences in the sample. The chain recombines TRBV7-8 with TRBJ1-1; D is ambiguous. The ends were cut back, 3 bases at V and 2 bases at J, with 4 bases in the middle. The CDR3 spans 12 residues. Germline CDR1 reads SGHVS; CDR2 reads FQNEAQ. The CDR3 nucleotides read TGTGCCAGCAGCTTTTTAAACACTGAAGCTTTCTTT. Translation: CASSFLNTEAFF.

The chain is built from TRBV6-5 and TRBJ2-5, with D maybe TRBD2 (5 bases). The J call could be wrong; TRBJ2-7 is a better fit for the DNA end. The germline gives CDR1 MNHEY, CDR2 SVGAGI. The CDR3 consists of 12 residues. The CDR3 nucleotides read TGTGCCAGCAGTACGGACTGGAACGAGCAGTACTTC. It codes for CASSTDWNEQYF.

The chain uses TRBV5-1 and TRBJ1-2, with a possible D match to TRBD1 (5 bases). This CDR3 comprises 14 residues. Deletions cut 4 bases from V and 3 bases from J, with 13 bases between. The germline gives CDR1 SGHRS, CDR2 YFSETQ. CDR3 sequence reads: CASSRQRGDYGYTF. The CDR3 DNA reads as TGCGCCAGCAGCCGCCAACGAGGGGACTATGGCTACACCTTC.

This clone was seen a few times. V gene TRBV27 combines with J gene TRBJ2-1; tentative D call: TRBD2 (5 bases). The CDR3 runs to 16 residues. The ends were cut back, 5 bases at V and 4 bases at J, with 18 bases in the middle. Germline V lookup: CDR1 MNHEY, CDR2 SMNVEV (reference sequence). The CDR3 region is CASSPQSGALYNEQFF. The CDR3 bases are TGTGCCAGCAGTCCCCAGAGCGGAGCCTTATACAATGAGCAGTTCTTC.

DNA of the CDR3: TGCGCCAGCAGCTCCTTCACCCGGTCCGGGGAGCTGTTTTTT. It specifies CASSSFTRSGELFF. The chain is built from TRBV5-1 and TRBJ2-2; D is undetermined. The length of the CDR3 is 14 residues. CDR1 is SGHRS and CDR2 is YFSETQ in the germline V gene. V was trimmed by 3 bases and J by 6 bases, leaving 12 bases between them. Looking up the rest from reference TRBV5-1 and TRBJ2-2 gives the full variable domain: KAGVTQTPRYLIKTRGQQVTLSCSPISGHRSVSWYQQTPGQGLQFLFEYFSETQRNKGNFPGRFSGRQFSNSRSEMNVSTLELGDSALYLCASSSFTRSGELFFGEGSRLTVL.

V usage is TRBV10-2 and J usage is TRBJ1-5; TRBD1 matches at 8 bases. The CDR3 consists of 13 residues. The V and J ends lost 7 bases and 4 bases, in that order; junction bases with no gene match: 3. Germline lookup yields CDR1 WSHSY and CDR2 SAAADI. The CDR3 is CASTRQGNQPQHF. DNA for the CDR3: TGCGCCAGCACGAGACAGGGGAATCAGCCCCAGCATTTT.

The chain combines TRBV2 with TRBJ2-5, with 8 bases fitting TRBD1. The V segment lost 6 bases and the J segment 7 bases; nucleotides outside the gene matches: 7. This CDR3 comprises 13 residues. Germline V gene data show CDR1 as SNHLY and CDR2 as FYNNEI. In nucleotides, the CDR3 is TGTGCCAGCAGGGGGACAGGTCGAGGGACCCAGTACTTC. It translates to CASRGTGRGTQYF.

This chain joins TRBV6-1 and TRBJ1-5, with D hard to call. Trimming took off 4 bases at V and 2 bases at J, with 6 bases between the two ends. Germline CDR1 reads MNHNS; CDR2 reads SASEGT. The CDR3 contains 13 residues. DNA of the CDR3: TGTGCCAGCAGTGGAACCCGCAATCAGCCCCAGCATTTT. This encodes CASSGTRNQPQHF.

The CDR3 DNA reads TGTGCCAGCAGTGAACCGTCATATGGCTACACCTTC. This sequence encodes CASSEPSYGYTF. V usage is TRBV2 and J usage is TRBJ1-2; D remains ambiguous. The germline V gene encodes CDR1 SNHLY and CDR2 FYNNEI. The length of the CDR3 is 12 residues. Deletions cut 2 bases from V and 5 bases from J, with 6 bases between.

The chain uses TRBV2 and TRBJ2-7; tentative D call: TRBD1 (6 bases). CDR3 length equals 12 residues. The V gene's germline CDR1 is SNHLY and CDR2 FYNNEI. Trimming took 2 bases from V and 11 from J, leaving 13 bases between them. The chain's CDR3 is CASSERDRTKYF. CDR3 in DNA: TGTGCCAGCAGTGAACGAGACAGGACGAAGTACTTC. The entire variable domain, with the rest obtained from reference TRBV2 and TRBJ2-7, is as follows: EPEVTQTPSHQVTQMGQEVILRCVPISNHLYFYWYRQILGQKVEFLVSFYNNEISEKSEIFDDQFSVERPDGSNFTLKIRSTKLEDSAMYFCASSERDRTKYFGPGTRLTVT.

V usage is TRBV10-3 and J usage is TRBJ2-3; D gene uncertain. The CDR3 extends over 14 amino acids. Germline CDR1 ENHRY, CDR2 SYGVKD. With 4 bases removed from V and 2 bases from J, the gap between germline ends came to 10 bases. The CDR3 is CAISVEGSTDTQYF. The CDR3 nucleotides read TGTGCCATCAGTGTGGAAGGGTCCACAGATACGCAGTATTTT.

The chain couples TRBV7-9 to TRBJ2-3; 10 bases agree with TRBD2. CDR3 length: 16 residues. Looked up from germline, CDR1 is SEHNR and CDR2 is FQNEAQ (reference sequence). J gave up 3 bases and V 5 bases, and 8 bases lay outside the gene matches. The CDR3 DNA reads as TGTGCCAGCAGCCGTCCCCTAGCGGGAGAGACAGATACGCAGTATTTT. Protein product: CASSRPLAGETDTQYF.

The rearrangement joins TRBV6-4 to TRBJ2-3; 7 bases agree with TRBD2. After removal of 5 bases from V and 4 bases from J, the junction contained 12 bases not matched to a gene. This CDR3 has 16 residues. The V gene's germline CDR1 is MRHNA and CDR2 SNTAGT. The CDR3 is CASSPHGGAGSDTQYF. CDR3 coding DNA: TGTGCCAGCAGTCCCCACGGGGGAGCGGGATCAGATACGCAGTATTTT.

V and J are TRBV28 and TRBJ2-2, with TRBD1 matching 9 bases. This CDR3 contains 14 residues. Germline trimming cut 7 bases from V and 4 bases from J; bases unmatched to any gene: 4. Germline values: CDR1 MDHEN, CDR2 SYDVKM. The CDR3 DNA reads as TGTGCCAGCATTTGGACAGGGGCCACCGGGGAGCTGTTTTTT. Amino acid sequence: CASIWTGATGELFF.

The V call is TRBV11-2, the J call TRBJ2-7, with 13 bases fitting TRBD2. Trimming took 5 bases from V and 6 from J; bases not matched to a gene: 7. Looked up from germline, CDR1 is SGHAT and CDR2 is FQNNGV. This CDR3 region has 15 residues. CDR3 residues: CASSPQGTSGIEQYF. CDR3 DNA: TGTGCCAGCAGCCCACAAGGGACTAGCGGGATCGAGCAGTACTTC. Full variable domain (missing parts from reference TRBV11-2 and TRBJ2-7): EAGVAQSPRYKIIEKRQSVAFWCNPISGHATLYWYQQILGQGPKLLIQFQNNGVVDDSQLPKDRFSAERLKGVDSTLKIQPAKLEDSAVYLCASSPQGTSGIEQYFGPGTRLTVT.

The rearrangement links TRBV20-1 to TRBJ2-7; D remains unclear. Germline-derived CDR1 and CDR2 are DFQATT and SNEGSKA (reference sequence). Trimming pared 1 base from V and 8 bases from J, leaving 9 bases between. This CDR3 contains 11 residues. The CDR3 is CSARAPGQQYF. Written as DNA, the CDR3 is TGCAGTGCTAGAGCCCCCGGGCAGCAGTACTTC.

The rearrangement uses TRBV6-1 and TRBJ1-2, with D hard to call. Germline V gene sequence: CDR1 MNHNS, CDR2 SASEGT. This CDR3 is 11 amino acids long. The V end lost 7 bases, the J end lost 1 base, and 4 bases lay between the germline ends. CDR3 sequence (DNA): TGTGCCAGCACCAATAACTATGGCTACACCTTC. Its translation: CASTNNYGYTF.

V is TRBV28 and J is TRBJ1-5; maybe TRBD1 (5 bases). From germline, CDR1 is MDHEN and CDR2 SYDVKM. The CDR3 runs 15 residues. V was cut by 5 bases and J by 5 bases, with 16 bases left in between. CDR3 region: CASSRIDRDYQPQHF. In nucleotides, the CDR3 is TGTGCCAGCAGTCGTATCGACAGAGATTATCAGCCCCAGCATTTT.